This T cell receptor beta chain was profiled in a study of blood T cell repertoires in COVID-19. This CDR3 is 13 amino acids long. Germline values: CDR1 PRHDT, CDR2 FYEKMQ (reference sequence). Trimming pared 5 bases from V and 4 bases from J, leaving 11 bases between. Profiling relied on immunoSEQ multiplex PCR, and the TCRdb table lists in-frame clones only, not all of them. The sample lists approximately 59,000 clones, about three quarters occurring once. The V gene is TRBV13, the J gene TRBJ1-2, with a possible D match to TRBD1 (6 bases). The clonotype was recovered from a man aged 80 or over with acute or convalescent COVID-19. Material: peripheral blood. The CDR3 nucleotides are TGTGCCAGCAGCATAACAGGGACCTATGGCTACACCTTC. Translated: CASSITGTYGYTF.